This T cell receptor (beta chain) was retrieved from a study of T cell repertoires in cytomegalovirus infection. Study details: In the study, CMV epitopes included recently identified HLA-C-restricted and well-studied HLA-B-restricted ones. Through public TCR beta signatures, both CMV infection and matching HLA type were indicated. Whole-study findings and limits: The ex vivo response was dominated by HLA-C-restricted CMV-specific TCR beta clonotypes. Accumulated public TCR beta family frequency recognized individuals carrying CMV together with the relevant HLA.

Each CDR3 protein gets one entry after TCRdb re-called the reads with MiXCR. The sample contains around 430,000 distinct CDR3 sequences, about two fifths of which appear only once. Trimming took 4 bases from V and 0 from J, leaving 22 bases between them. The germline gives CDR1 SGHAT, CDR2 FQNNGV. This CDR3 contains 19 residues. Points on this clonotype: Its antigen is unidentified.

This clonotype was sampled from a human donor in good health (CMV status not recorded). Some clones in this sample may be carry-over from other donors' samples. The starting material was cultured PBMCs, obtained from culture after CMV antigen stimulation. The chain uses TRBV11-2 and TRBJ2-1, with D possibly matching TRBD2 (6 bases). The CDR3 region is CASSSPHKRVRSSYNEQFF. DNA for the CDR3: TGTGCCAGCAGCTCCCCTCATAAGCGGGTCCGTAGCTCCTACAATGAGCAGTTCTTC.